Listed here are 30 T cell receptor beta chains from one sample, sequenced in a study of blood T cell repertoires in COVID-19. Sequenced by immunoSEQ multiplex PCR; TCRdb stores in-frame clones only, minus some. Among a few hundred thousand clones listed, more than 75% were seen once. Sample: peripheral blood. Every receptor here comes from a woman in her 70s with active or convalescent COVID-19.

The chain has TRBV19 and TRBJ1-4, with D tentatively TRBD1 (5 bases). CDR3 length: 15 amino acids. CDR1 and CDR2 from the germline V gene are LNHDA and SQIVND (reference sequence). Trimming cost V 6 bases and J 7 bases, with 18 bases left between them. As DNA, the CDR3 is TGTGCCAGTAGCCCCCGGTGGGGGGTGGGTGAAAAACTGTTTTTT. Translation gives CASSPRWGVGEKLFF.

The chain's CDR3 is CASSERGGTEAFF. In DNA, the CDR3 is TGCGCCAGCAGTGAACGGGGAGGGACTGAAGCTTTCTTT. The V and J genes are TRBV10-1 and TRBJ1-1; D uncertain. This CDR3 is 13 amino acids long. Trimming took 3 bases from V and 5 from J, leaving 10 bases between them. Per germline, CDR1 WNHNN and CDR2 SYGVQD (reference sequence).

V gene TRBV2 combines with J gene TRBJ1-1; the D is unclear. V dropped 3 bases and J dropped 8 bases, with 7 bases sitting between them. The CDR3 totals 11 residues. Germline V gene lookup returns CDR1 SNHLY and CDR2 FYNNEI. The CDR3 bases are TGTGCCAGCAGTGAGTGGGCAGAAGCTTTCTTT. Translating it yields CASSEWAEAFF.

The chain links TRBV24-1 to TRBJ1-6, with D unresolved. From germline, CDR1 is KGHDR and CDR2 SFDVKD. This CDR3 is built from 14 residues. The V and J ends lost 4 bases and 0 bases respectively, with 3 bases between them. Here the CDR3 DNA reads TGTGCCACCAGTGACAGCTCCTATAATTCACCCCTCCACTTT. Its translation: CATSDSSYNSPLHF.

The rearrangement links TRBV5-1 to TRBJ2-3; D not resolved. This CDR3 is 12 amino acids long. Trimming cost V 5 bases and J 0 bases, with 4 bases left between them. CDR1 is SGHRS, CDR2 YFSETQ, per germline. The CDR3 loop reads CASRASTDTQYF. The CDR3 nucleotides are TGCGCCAGCAGGGCTAGCACAGATACGCAGTATTTT.

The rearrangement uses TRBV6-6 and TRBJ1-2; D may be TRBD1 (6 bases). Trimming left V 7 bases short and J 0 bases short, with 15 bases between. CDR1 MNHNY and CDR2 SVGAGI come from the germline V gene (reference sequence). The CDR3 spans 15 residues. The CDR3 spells CASTDGQRANYGYTF. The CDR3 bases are TGTGCCAGCACCGACGGACAGAGAGCTAACTATGGCTACACCTTC.

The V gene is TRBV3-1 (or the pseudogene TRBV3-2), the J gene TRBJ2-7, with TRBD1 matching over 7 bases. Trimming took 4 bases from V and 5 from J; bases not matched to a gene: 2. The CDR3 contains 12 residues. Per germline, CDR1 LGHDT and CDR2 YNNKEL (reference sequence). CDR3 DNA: TGTGCCAGCAGCCTGACAGGGAACGAGCAGTACTTC. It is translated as CASSLTGNEQYF.

The CDR3 loop reads CASSDGQIREAFF. The CDR3 DNA is TGTGCCAGCAGTGATGGACAGATCAGGGAAGCTTTCTTT. This sequence joins TRBV12-3 or TRBV12-4 and TRBJ1-1, with TRBD1 as a possible D gene (6 bases). The CDR3 is 13 amino acids. V was pared by 5 bases and J by 8 bases, with 15 bases between.

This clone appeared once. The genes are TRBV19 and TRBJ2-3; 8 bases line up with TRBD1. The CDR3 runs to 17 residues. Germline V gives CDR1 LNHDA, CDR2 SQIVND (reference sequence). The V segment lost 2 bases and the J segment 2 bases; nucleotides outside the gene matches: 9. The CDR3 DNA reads TGTGCCAGTAGTATAAGAGGCAGGGGGCTGAACACAGATACGCAGTATTTT. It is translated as CASSIRGRGLNTDTQYF.

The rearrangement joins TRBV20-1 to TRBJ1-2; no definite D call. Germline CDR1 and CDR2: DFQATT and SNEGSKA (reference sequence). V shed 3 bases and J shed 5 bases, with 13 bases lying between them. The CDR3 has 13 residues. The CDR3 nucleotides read TGCAGTGCTAGTATTATAGTAAAGTATGGCTACACCTTC. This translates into CSASIIVKYGYTF.

The CDR3 spells CSASGQGYYEQYF. For the CDR3, the DNA is TGCAGTGCTAGTGGGCAGGGCTACTACGAGCAGTACTTC. The J gene is TRBJ2-7, the V gene TRBV20-1; TRBD1 might be the D (5 bases). V was trimmed by 3 bases and J by 3 bases, leaving 12 bases between them. This CDR3 has 13 amino acids. Germline V CDR1 and CDR2: DFQATT, SNEGSKA (reference sequence).

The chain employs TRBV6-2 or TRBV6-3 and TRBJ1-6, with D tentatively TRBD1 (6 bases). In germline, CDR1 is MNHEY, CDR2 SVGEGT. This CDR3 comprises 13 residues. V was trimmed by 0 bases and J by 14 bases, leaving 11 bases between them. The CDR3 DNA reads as TGTGCCAGCAGTTACTCTTTGGGGGCAACCCTCCACTTT. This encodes CASSYSLGATLHF.

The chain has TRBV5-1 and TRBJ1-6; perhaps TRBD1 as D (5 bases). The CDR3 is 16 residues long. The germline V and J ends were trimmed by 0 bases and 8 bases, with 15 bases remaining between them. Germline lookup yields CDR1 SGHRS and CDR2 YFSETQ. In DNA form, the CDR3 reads TGCGCCAGCAGCTTGGCCGTGGGTCAGGGCTATTCACCCCTCCACTTT. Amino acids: CASSLAVGQGYSPLHF.

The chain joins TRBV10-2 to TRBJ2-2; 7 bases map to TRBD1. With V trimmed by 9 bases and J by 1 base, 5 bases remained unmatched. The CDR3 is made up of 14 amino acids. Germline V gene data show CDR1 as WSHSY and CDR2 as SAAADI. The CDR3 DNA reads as TGCGCCAGTCGACAGGGTATGAACACCGGGGAGCTGTTTTTT. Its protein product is CASRQGMNTGELFF.

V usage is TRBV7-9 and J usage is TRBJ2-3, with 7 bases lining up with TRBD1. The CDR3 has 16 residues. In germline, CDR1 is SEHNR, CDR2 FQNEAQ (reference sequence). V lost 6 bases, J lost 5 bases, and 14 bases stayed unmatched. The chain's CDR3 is CASRSLQGNEKDTQYF. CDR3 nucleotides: TGTGCCAGCAGATCCCTACAGGGGAATGAAAAAGATACGCAGTATTTT.

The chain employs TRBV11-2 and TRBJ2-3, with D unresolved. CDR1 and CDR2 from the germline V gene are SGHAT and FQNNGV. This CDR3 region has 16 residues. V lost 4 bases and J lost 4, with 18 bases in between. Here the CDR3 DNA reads TGTGCCAGCAGCTACCTCGTGAACAGTGGCTCAGATACGCAGTATTTT. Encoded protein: CASSYLVNSGSDTQYF.

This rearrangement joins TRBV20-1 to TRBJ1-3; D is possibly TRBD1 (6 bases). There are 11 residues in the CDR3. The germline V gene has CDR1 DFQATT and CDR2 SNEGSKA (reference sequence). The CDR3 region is CGQSSGNTIYF. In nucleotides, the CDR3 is TGCGGACAGTCCTCTGGAAACACCATATATTTT.

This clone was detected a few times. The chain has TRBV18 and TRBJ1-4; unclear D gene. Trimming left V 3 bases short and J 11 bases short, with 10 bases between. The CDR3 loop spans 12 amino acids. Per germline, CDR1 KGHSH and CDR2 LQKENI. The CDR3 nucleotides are TGTGCCAGCTCACCTGACGGAGGGAAACTGTTTTTT. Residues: CASSPDGGKLFF.

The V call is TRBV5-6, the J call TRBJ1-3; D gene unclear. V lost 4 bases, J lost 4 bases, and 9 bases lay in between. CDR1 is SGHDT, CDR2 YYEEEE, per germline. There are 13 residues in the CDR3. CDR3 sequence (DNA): TGTGCCAGCAGCGTACGGAGAGGAAACACCATATATTTT. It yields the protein CASSVRRGNTIYF.

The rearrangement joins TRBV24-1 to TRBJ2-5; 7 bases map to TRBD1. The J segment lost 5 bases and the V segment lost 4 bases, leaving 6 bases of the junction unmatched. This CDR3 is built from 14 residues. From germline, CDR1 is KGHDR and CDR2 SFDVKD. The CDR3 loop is CATSDLGRGETQYF. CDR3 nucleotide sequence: TGTGCCACCAGTGACTTGGGCAGGGGGGAGACCCAGTACTTC.

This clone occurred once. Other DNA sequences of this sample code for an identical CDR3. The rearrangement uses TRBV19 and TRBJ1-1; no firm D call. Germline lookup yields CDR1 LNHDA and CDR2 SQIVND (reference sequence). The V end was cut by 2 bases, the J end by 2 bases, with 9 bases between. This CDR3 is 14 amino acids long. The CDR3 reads CASSIRGANTEAFF. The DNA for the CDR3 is TGTGCCAGTAGTATAAGAGGAGCTAACACTGAAGCTTTCTTT.

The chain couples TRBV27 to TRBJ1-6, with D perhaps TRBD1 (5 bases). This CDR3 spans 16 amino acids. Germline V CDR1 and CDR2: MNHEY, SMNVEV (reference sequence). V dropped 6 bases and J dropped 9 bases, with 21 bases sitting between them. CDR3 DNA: TGTGCCAGCAGCCCTCACACAGGAGTGTTCAGTTCACCCCTCCACTTT. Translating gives CASSPHTGVFSSPLHF.

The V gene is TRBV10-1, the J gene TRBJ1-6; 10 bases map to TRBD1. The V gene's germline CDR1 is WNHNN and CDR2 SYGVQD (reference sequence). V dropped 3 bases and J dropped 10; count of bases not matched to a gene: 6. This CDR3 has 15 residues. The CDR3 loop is CASSDGQGVGSPLHF. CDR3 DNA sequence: TGCGCCAGCAGTGACGGACAGGGGGTGGGATCACCCCTCCACTTT.

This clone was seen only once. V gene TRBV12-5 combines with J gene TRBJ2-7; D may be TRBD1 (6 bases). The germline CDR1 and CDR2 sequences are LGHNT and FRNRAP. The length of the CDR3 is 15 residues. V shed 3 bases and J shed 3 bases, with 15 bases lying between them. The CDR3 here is CASGFPRTEVYEQYF. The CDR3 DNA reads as TGTGCTAGTGGTTTTCCTCGGACAGAGGTCTACGAGCAGTACTTC.

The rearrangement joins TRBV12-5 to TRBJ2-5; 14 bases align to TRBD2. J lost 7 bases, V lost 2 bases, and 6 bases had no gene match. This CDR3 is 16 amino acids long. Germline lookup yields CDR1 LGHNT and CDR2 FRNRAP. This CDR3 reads CASGLTPGLAGATQYF. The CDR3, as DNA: TGTGCTAGTGGTTTGACTCCGGGACTAGCGGGGGCGACCCAGTACTTC.

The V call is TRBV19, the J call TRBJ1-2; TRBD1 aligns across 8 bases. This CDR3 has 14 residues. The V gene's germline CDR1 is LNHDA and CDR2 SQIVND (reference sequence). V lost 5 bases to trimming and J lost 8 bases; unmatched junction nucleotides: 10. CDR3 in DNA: TGTGCCAGTAGTCCTGGTGGACAGGGCTACGGCTACACCTTC. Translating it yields CASSPGGQGYGYTF.

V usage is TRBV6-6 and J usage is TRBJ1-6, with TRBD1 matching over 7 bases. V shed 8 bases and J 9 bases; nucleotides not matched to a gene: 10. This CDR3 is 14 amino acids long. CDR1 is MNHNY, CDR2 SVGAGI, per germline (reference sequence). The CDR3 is CASDPDRAGSPLHF. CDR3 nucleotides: TGTGCCAGCGACCCAGACAGGGCTGGTTCACCCCTCCACTTT.

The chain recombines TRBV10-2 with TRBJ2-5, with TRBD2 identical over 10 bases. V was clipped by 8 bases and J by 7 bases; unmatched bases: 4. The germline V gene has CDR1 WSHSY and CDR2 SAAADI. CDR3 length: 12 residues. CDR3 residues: CASGPSGGTQYF. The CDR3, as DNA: TGCGCCAGCGGTCCTAGCGGGGGGACCCAGTACTTC.

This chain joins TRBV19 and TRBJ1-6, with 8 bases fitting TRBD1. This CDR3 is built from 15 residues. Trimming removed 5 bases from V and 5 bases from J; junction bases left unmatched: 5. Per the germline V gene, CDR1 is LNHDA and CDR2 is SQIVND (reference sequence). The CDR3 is CASSLGQGNNSPLHF. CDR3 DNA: TGTGCCAGTAGTCTCGGACAGGGTAATAATTCACCCCTCCACTTT.

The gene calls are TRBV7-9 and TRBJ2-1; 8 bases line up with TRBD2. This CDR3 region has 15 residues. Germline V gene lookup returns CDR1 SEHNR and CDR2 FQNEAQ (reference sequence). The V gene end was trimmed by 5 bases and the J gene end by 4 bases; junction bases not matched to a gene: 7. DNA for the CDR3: TGTGCCAGCAGCCGGAGCGGGGGAACTTACAATGAGCAGTTCTTC. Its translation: CASSRSGGTYNEQFF. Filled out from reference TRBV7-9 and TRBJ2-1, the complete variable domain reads DTGVSQNPRHKITKRGQNVTFRCDPISEHNRLYWYRQTLGQGPEFLTYFQNEAQLEKSRLLSDRFSAERPKGSFSTLEIQRTEQGDSAMYLCASSRSGGTYNEQFFGPGTRLTVL.